This TCR beta chain originates from a study of T cell clonality in common variable immunodeficiency. The V gene lost 9 bases and the J gene lost 0 bases, with 8 bases spanning the gap. CDR1 and CDR2 (germline): LNHDA, SQIVND (reference sequence). The CDR3 length is 12 residues. Findings of the study overall: CVID subjects had higher TCRbeta clonality than healthy controls, most marked in about a third. Authors noted CVID clonality's cause needs subpopulation repertoire sequencing.

This clone was observed at least ten times. The target antigen is unknown. The read terminates 3 residues before the CDR3 end, so the remaining end is supplied by the germline J gene. Most patients and controls had Caucasian heritage. Blood samples were heparinized, about 5 to 9 ml per donor. TCRdb's table, derived via immunoSEQ multiplex PCR, lists solely in-frame clones and lacks some. In total the sample includes about 43,000 clones, none of them seen once. The sample taken for sequencing was peripheral blood mononuclear cells. This clonotype was sampled from a person between 18 and 70 years old in good health. The V gene is TRBV19, the J gene TRBJ1-1; maybe TRBD1 (6 bases). CDR3 DNA, as far as it was read: TGTGCCAGCGGACAGTTGAACACTGAA. Protein product: CASGQLNTE. The full CDR3 protein is CASGQLNTEAFF.